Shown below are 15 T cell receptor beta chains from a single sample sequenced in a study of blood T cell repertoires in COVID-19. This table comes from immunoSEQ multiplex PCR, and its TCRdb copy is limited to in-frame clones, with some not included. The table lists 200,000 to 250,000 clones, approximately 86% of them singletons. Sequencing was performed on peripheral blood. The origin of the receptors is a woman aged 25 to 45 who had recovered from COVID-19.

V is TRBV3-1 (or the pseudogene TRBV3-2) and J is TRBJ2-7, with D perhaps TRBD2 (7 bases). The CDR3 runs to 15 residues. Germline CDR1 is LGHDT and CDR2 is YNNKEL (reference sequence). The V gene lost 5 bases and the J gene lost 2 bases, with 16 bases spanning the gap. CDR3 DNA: TGTGCCAGCAGCGACACCGGGGGGCGGACCTACGAGCAGTACTTC. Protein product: CASSDTGGRTYEQYF.

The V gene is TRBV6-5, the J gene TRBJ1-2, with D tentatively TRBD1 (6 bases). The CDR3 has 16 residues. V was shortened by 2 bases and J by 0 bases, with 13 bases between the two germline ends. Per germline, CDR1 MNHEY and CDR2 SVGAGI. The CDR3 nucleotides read TGTGCCAGCAGTTACCAAGGACAGCCAACTAACTATGGCTACACCTTC. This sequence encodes CASSYQGQPTNYGYTF.

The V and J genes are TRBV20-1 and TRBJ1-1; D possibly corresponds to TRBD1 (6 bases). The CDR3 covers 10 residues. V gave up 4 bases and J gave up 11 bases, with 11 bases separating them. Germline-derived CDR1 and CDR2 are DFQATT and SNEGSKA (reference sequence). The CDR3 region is CSANRVQAFF. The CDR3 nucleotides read TGCAGTGCTAACAGGGTTCAGGCTTTCTTT.

The CDR3 protein is CASSLRSGGAAHIQYF. The DNA of the CDR3 is TGTGCCAGCAGCTTACGTAGCGGGGGGGCGGCTCACATTCAGTACTTC. This rearrangement joins TRBV5-5 to TRBJ2-4, with 11 positions matching TRBD2. V lost 2 bases and J lost 8; bases outside the gene matches: 9. Per the germline V gene, CDR1 is SGHKS and CDR2 is YYEKEE (reference sequence). The CDR3 length is 16 residues.

The CDR3 loop reads CASSAIRGFGNTGELFF. CDR3 nucleotide sequence: TGTGCCAGCAGTGCGATCAGGGGGTTTGGGAACACCGGGGAGCTGTTTTTT. This sequence joins TRBV6-1 and TRBJ2-2, with 7 bases fitting TRBD1. CDR1 is MNHNS and CDR2 is SASEGT in the germline V gene. This CDR3 contains 17 residues. With 4 bases clipped from V and 1 base from J, the junction kept 9 bases outside the gene matches.

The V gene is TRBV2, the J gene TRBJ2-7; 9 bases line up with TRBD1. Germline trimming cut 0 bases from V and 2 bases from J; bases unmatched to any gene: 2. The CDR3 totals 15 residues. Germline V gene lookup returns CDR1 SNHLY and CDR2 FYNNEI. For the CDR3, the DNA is TGTGCCAGCAGTGAAGCCGGGACAGGGACCTACGAGCAGTACTTC. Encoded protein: CASSEAGTGTYEQYF. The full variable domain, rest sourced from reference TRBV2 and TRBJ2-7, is EPEVTQTPSHQVTQMGQEVILRCVPISNHLYFYWYRQILGQKVEFLVSFYNNEISEKSEIFDDQFSVERPDGSNFTLKIRSTKLEDSAMYFCASSEAGTGTYEQYFGPGTRLTVT.

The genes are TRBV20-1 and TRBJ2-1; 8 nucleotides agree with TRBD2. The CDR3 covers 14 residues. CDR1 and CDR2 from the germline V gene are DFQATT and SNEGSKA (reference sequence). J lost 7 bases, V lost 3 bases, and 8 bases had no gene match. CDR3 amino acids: CSASRGGGWNEQFF. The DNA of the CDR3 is TGCAGTGCTAGTCGGGGGGGCGGCTGGAATGAGCAGTTCTTC.

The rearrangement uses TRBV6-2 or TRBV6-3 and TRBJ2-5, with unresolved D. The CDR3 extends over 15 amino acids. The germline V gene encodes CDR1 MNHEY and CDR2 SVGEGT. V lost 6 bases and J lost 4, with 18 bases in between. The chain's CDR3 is CASSPAGPPPETQYF. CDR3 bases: TGTGCCAGCAGCCCGGCTGGGCCTCCCCCAGAGACCCAGTACTTC.

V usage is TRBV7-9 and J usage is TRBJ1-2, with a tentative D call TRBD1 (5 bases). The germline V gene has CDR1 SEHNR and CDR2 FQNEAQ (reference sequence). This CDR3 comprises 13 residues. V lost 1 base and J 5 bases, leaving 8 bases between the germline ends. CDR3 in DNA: TGTGCCAGCAGCTTAGAGTCAGGGTATGGCTACACCTTC. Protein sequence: CASSLESGYGYTF.

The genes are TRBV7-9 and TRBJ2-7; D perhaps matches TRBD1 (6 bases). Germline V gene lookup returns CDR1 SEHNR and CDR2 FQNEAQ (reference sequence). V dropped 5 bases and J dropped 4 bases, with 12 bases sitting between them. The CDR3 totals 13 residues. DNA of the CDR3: TGTGCCAGCAGCGCCCTACAGGGTTACGAGCAGTACTTC. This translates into CASSALQGYEQYF. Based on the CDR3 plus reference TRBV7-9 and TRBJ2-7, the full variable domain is DTGVSQNPRHKITKRGQNVTFRCDPISEHNRLYWYRQTLGQGPEFLTYFQNEAQLEKSRLLSDRFSAERPKGSFSTLEIQRTEQGDSAMYLCASSALQGYEQYFGPGTRLTVT.

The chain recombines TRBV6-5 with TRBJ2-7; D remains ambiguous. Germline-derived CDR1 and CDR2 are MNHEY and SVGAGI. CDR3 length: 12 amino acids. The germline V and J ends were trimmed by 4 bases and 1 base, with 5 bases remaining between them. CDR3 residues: CASSSGSYEQYF. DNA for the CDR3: TGTGCCAGCAGTTCGGGTTCCTACGAGCAGTACTTC.

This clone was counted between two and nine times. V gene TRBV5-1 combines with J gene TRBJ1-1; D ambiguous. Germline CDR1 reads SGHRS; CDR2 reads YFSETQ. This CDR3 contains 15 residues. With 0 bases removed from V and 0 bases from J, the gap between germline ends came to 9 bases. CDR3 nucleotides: TGCGCCAGCAGCTTGGTGTCGAGTCTGAACACTGAAGCTTTCTTT. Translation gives CASSLVSSLNTEAFF.

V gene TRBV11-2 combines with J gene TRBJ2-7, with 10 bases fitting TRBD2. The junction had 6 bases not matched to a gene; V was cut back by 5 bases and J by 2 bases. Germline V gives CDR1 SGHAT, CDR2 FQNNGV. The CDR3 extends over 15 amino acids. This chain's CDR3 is CASSQAGGLAYEQYF. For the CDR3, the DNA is TGTGCCAGCAGCCAAGCGGGGGGGTTAGCCTACGAGCAGTACTTC.

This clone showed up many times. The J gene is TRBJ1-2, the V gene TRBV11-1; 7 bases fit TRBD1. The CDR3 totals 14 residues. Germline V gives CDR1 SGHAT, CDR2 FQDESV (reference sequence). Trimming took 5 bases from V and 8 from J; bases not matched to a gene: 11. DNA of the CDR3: TGTGCCAGCAGCACGGACAGGTACCGCCCCGGCTACACCTTC. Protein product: CASSTDRYRPGYTF.

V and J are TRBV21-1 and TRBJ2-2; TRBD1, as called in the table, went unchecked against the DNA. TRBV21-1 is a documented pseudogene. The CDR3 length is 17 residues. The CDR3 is CASSKGRGSPTTGELFF. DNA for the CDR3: TGTGCCAGCAGCAAAGGTAGGGGATCGCCGACCACCGGGGAGCTGTTTTTT.